This T cell receptor (beta chain) derives from a study of CD8+ T cells in alopecia areata. Turning to the study itself: The protocol delivered tofacitinib for 6 to 18 months, then withdrew it for 6 months. Study results and caveats: Elevated clonality characterized lesional scalp relative to normal scalp, particularly in alopecia totalis/universalis.

Germline values: CDR1 MDHEN, CDR2 SYDVKM. The CDR3 is made up of 14 amino acids. The junction had 6 bases not matched to a gene; V was cut back by 6 bases and J by 1 base. TCR sequencing used cDNA made by reverse transcription of extracted RNA. TCRdb's table, derived via immunoSEQ multiplex PCR, lists solely in-frame clones and lacks some. Seen here are under 150,000 clones, 53% observed once, and the top ten hold 0.46%. With respect to this clone: The antigen is not known.

Treatment of the sample: oral pan-JAK inhibitor, 5-10 mg twice daily. Alopecia areata patients provided lesional scalp punch biopsies and peripheral blood, both collected for the study. The clonotype was recovered from a human donor with alopecia areata. The material was CD4+ T cells sorted from blood, obtained at week 4, from a patient treated with tofacitinib. The chain employs TRBV28 and TRBJ2-7; 7 bases match TRBD1. Written as DNA, the CDR3 is TGTGCCAGCAGCCTCAGGGGGTTGTCCTACGAGCAGTACTTC. Translation: CASSLRGLSYEQYF.